These T cell receptor beta chains were read from a single sample in a study of patients and donors after allogeneic stem cell transplantation. TCRdb re-derived calls from the RT-PCR reads in MiXCR, one entry per CDR3 protein. The sample records about 160,000 distinct CDR3 sequences, approximately 40% being singletons. The material sequenced was blood, either unsorted or a sorted T cell fraction (not recorded which). These receptors were taken from a human donor who was either an allogeneic HSCT recipient or a stem cell or donor lymphocyte infusion donor (not recorded which). It is not recorded whose cells these are; they may come from a transplant donor. Both conserved end residues are part of each CDR3. Fields, in order: CDR3 protein, CDR3 DNA, D gene, V gene, clone size, J gene. D genes are given only for firm matches. Where a row states a size, it is once, few, many or the class of an expanded clone; other rows omit it.

CDR3aa: CASSFSGTGPSGNTIYF
CDR3nt: TGCGCCAGCAGCTTCTCCGGGACAGGGCCATCTGGAAACACCATATATTTT
d_gene: TRBD1
v_gene: TRBV5-1
abundance: .
j_gene: TRBJ1-3

CDR3aa: CASSSLDIFSGNTIYF
CDR3nt: TGTGCCAGCAGTTCCCTGGACATTTTCTCTGGAAACACCATATATTTT
d_gene: .
v_gene: TRBV28
abundance: .
j_gene: TRBJ1-3

CDR3aa: CSAPFAPRDGYTF
CDR3nt: TGCAGTGCCCCGTTTGCACCTAGGGATGGCTACACCTTC
d_gene: .
v_gene: TRBV20-1
abundance: few
j_gene: TRBJ1-2

CDR3aa: CSGGVTDTQYF
CDR3nt: TGCAGTGGGGGGGTCACCGATACGCAGTATTTT
d_gene: .
v_gene: TRBV20-1
abundance: few
j_gene: TRBJ2-3

CDR3aa: CASSRTPLAGDTEAFF
CDR3nt: TGTGCCAGCAGTCGTACGCCCCTCGCGGGGGACACTGAAGCTTTCTTT
d_gene: .
v_gene: TRBV12-3/TRBV12-4
abundance: many
j_gene: TRBJ1-1

CDR3aa: CSVESVPGGYTF
CDR3nt: TGCAGCGTTGAATCGGTTCCGGGAGGCTACACCTTC
d_gene: .
v_gene: TRBV29-1
abundance: few
j_gene: TRBJ1-2

CDR3aa: CASSMPGQGYEQYF
CDR3nt: TGTGCCAGCAGTATGCCGGGACAGGGATACGAGCAGTACTTC
d_gene: TRBD1
v_gene: TRBV27
abundance: few
j_gene: TRBJ2-7

CDR3aa: CASSLAAPYGETQYF
CDR3nt: TGCGCCAGCAGCTTGGCCGCTCCGTATGGGGAGACCCAGTACTTC
d_gene: .
v_gene: TRBV5-1
abundance: few
j_gene: TRBJ2-5

CDR3aa: CASSRGRGLVDEQFF
CDR3nt: TGTGCCAGCAGTCGGGGCAGGGGCTTGGTGGATGAGCAGTTCTTC
d_gene: .
v_gene: TRBV12-3/TRBV12-4
abundance: .
j_gene: TRBJ2-1

CDR3aa: CASSLRPSFFKAFF
CDR3nt: TGTGCCAGCAGTTTAAGGCCCAGCTTCTTTAAAGCTTTCTTT
d_gene: .
v_gene: TRBV12-3/TRBV12-4
abundance: once
j_gene: TRBJ1-1

CDR3aa: CASSFSLGGVGNQPQHF
CDR3nt: TGTGCCAGCAGTTTCTCCCTGGGGGGGGTGGGCAATCAGCCCCAGCATTTT
d_gene: .
v_gene: TRBV12-3/TRBV12-4
abundance: .
j_gene: TRBJ1-5

CDR3aa: CASSRQAMNTEAFF
CDR3nt: TGTGCCAGCAGTAGGCAGGCCATGAACACTGAAGCTTTCTTT
d_gene: .
v_gene: TRBV6-5
abundance: few
j_gene: TRBJ1-1

CDR3aa: CASRSGAGDTQYF
CDR3nt: TGTGCCAGTCGGTCCGGGGCCGGGGATACGCAGTATTTT
d_gene: .
v_gene: TRBV9
abundance: .
j_gene: TRBJ2-3

CDR3aa: CASSLATGGKAGELFF
CDR3nt: TGTGCCAGCAGCTTAGCCACAGGGGGCAAGGCCGGGGAGCTGTTTTTT
d_gene: TRBD1
v_gene: TRBV7-8
abundance: .
j_gene: TRBJ2-2

CDR3aa: CASSEQALTGELFF
CDR3nt: TGTGCCAGCAGTGAACAGGCGCTCACCGGGGAGCTGTTTTTT
d_gene: .
v_gene: TRBV2
abundance: .
j_gene: TRBJ2-2

CDR3aa: CASSLRNSLNQPQHF
CDR3nt: TGTGCCAGCAGTTTGAGGAACAGTCTCAATCAGCCCCAGCATTTT
d_gene: .
v_gene: TRBV12-3/TRBV12-4
abundance: .
j_gene: TRBJ1-5

CDR3aa: CATSSQGQGHETQYF
CDR3nt: TGTGCCACCAGCAGCCAGGGACAGGGCCACGAGACCCAGTACTTC
d_gene: TRBD1
v_gene: TRBV15
abundance: .
j_gene: TRBJ2-5

CDR3aa: CASSHRRADYEQYF
CDR3nt: TGCGCCAGCAGCCACCGCCGAGCCGACTACGAGCAGTACTTC
d_gene: .
v_gene: TRBV4-3
abundance: few
j_gene: TRBJ2-7